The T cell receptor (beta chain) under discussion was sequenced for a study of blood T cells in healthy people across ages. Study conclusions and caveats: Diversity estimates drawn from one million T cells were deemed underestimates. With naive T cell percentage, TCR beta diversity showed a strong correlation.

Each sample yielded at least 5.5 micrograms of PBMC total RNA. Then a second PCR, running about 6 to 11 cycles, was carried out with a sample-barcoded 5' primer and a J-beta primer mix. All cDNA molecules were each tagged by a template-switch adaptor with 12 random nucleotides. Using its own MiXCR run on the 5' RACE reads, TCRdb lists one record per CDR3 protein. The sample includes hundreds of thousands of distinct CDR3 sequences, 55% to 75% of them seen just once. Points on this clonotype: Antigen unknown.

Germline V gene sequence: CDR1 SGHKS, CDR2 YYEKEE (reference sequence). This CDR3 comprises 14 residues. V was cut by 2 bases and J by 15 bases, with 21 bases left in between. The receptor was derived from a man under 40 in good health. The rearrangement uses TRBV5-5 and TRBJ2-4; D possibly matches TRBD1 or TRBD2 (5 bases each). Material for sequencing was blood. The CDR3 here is CASSFDSGTPLLYF. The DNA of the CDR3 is TGTGCCAGCAGCTTCGACTCAGGGACGCCCTTACTGTACTTC.